What follows is one T cell receptor beta chain and its context. Its target is unknown. This CDR3 has 13 amino acids. V was shortened by 5 bases and J by 4 bases, with 11 bases between the two germline ends. Germline assignment: CDR1 SGHDN and CDR2 FVKESK. Per sample, extraction of total RNA gave at least 6 micrograms in every case. A second 7 to 11 cycle PCR used barcoded and J-beta primers. Using its own MiXCR run on the 5' RACE reads, TCRdb lists one record per CDR3 protein. The data contain hundreds of thousands of distinct CDR3 sequences, 45% to 70% of them seen just once; the ten biggest clones take up approximately 24%. These data come from a study of blood T cells in healthy people across ages. Study-wide points: Per-million-T-cell TCR beta diversity fell roughly linearly with age. Estimates of total diversity, which came from one million sequenced T cells, were considered to be underestimates.

The rearrangement joins TRBV14 to TRBJ1-2, with no clear D. The source of this sequence is a man aged 40-49 years in good health. The specimen was blood. CDR3 sequence reads: CASSSGFIYGYTF. For the CDR3, the DNA is TGTGCCAGCAGCTCAGGTTTTATCTATGGCTACACCTTC.